The present TCR beta chain was sequenced within a study of T cell responses to AZD1222 COVID-19 vaccine. Findings and limits, study-wide: No day 14 peak samples; only post-peak repertoires were characterized. Spike-specific TCRs gained breadth and depth after people received two AZD1222 doses.

The protocol was immunoSEQ multiplex PCR, while the TCRdb copy is restricted to in-frame clones and leaves out a portion. The data hold some 110,000 clones, with about 89% observed a single time. Regarding this clone: Antigen unknown.

This TCR was sampled from an adult who received the AZD1222 COVID-19 vaccine. Material: peripheral blood, obtained 28 days after the second AZD1222 dose.

Here the CDR3 reads CASSLLTLNTEAFF. As DNA, the CDR3 is TGTGCCAGCAGCCTCCTGACGTTGAACACTGAAGCTTTCTTT. The chain has TRBV5-5 and TRBJ1-1; D gene unclear. The CDR3 is 14 residues long. With 4 bases removed from V and 0 bases from J, the gap between germline ends came to 10 bases. Germline V gives CDR1 SGHKS, CDR2 YYEKEE (reference sequence).